What follows describes a single T cell receptor beta chain. Authors' methods: Researchers report that nucleated cell counts were estimated from reference gene primer amplification. The table came from immunoSEQ multiplex PCR; TCRdb's copy has only in-frame clones and leaves some out. That table supplies the V and J calls and clone size; D and trimming were determined from the DNA. The sample carries 150,000 or so clones, roughly 82% recorded once. The data belong to a study of blood T cell repertoires in COVID-19. Study-wide context: Researchers got acute and convalescent COVID-19 samples from the United States, Italy and Spain. Nucleic acid was either cDNA or gDNA, and it came from T cells, B-cell-depleted T cells, or PBMCs.

The V and J ends lost 4 bases and 4 bases, in that order; junction bases with no gene match: 1. The CDR3 extends over 14 amino acids. The germline CDR1 and CDR2 sequences are ENHRY and SYGVKD. The clonotype was recovered from a woman aged 45-59 years with acute or convalescent COVID-19. The chain recombines TRBV10-3 with TRBJ1-3, with TRBD1 identical over 10 bases. Input material: peripheral blood. The CDR3, as DNA: TGTGCCATCAGTGGGGGACAGGGGGGAAACACCATATATTTT. Translated: CAISGGQGGNTIYF.